This T cell receptor beta chain was sequenced in a study of tumor-infiltrating lymphocytes in primary liver carcinoma. Germline values: CDR1 MNHEY, CDR2 SVGAGI. The CDR3 is 15 amino acids. V lost 4 bases, J lost 0 bases, and 6 bases stayed unmatched. cDNA specific to TCR beta was made from roughly 500 ng of total RNA, with a constant-region primer employed for priming. What produced the TCR beta libraries was three nested multiplex PCR rounds using slightly modified ARM-PCR. Investigators reported that the first two PCR rounds, at around 9 cycles each, used TRBV1-TRBV30 forward primers with a C-beta reverse primer. TCRdb analysed the multiplex PCR reads with MiXCR anew, one entry per CDR3 protein. The sample lists 310,000 or so distinct CDR3 sequences, roughly three fifths occurring once. They got blood RNA out of unsorted whole blood and also pulled out germline DNA. This clonotype was recorded a few times.

The V gene is TRBV6-5, the J gene TRBJ2-7, with 7 bases that match TRBD1. The sequence came from a woman aged 30 to 39 with primary liver carcinoma and hepatitis B virus infection. Sequencing was carried out using peripheral blood. The CDR3 DNA is TGTGCCAGCAGTTCCTGGGACAGCTACTCCTACGAGCAGTACTTC. It specifies CASSSWDSYSYEQYF.